Listed here is a single T cell receptor beta chain. Its specificity is unknown. This record belongs to a study of T cell responses to AZD1222 COVID-19 vaccine. Study summary: Researchers grouped second doses given at about 4 or about 12 weeks into one pool. Notes on the study in general: Compared with day 0, the breadth and depth of the Spike-specific TCR repertoire rose significantly after two doses of AZD1222.

V lost 6 bases, J lost 8 bases, and 13 bases lay in between. The length of the CDR3 is 13 residues. Germline CDR1 MNHEY, CDR2 SMNVEV (reference sequence). Assay used: immunoSEQ multiplex PCR; TCRdb lists only in-frame clones, some missing. This sample has roughly 120,000 clones; nearly 90% occur once, and the top ten carry 3.2%. Specimen: peripheral blood, collected on day 0 of AZD1222 vaccination. This receptor was identified in an adult in good health. This chain links TRBV27 with TRBJ1-4; a weak D match, TRBD1 (6 bases). The CDR3 is CASRSDSNEKLFF. The CDR3 DNA sequence: TGTGCCAGCAGATCGGACAGTAACGAAAAACTGTTTTTT. Full variable domain (remainder filled in from reference TRBV27 and TRBJ1-4): EAQVTQNPRYLITVTGKKLTVTCSQNMNHEYMSWYRQDPGLGLRQIYYSMNVEVTDKGDVPEGYKVSRKEKRNFPLILESPSPNQTSLYFCASRSDSNEKLFFGSGTQLSVL.